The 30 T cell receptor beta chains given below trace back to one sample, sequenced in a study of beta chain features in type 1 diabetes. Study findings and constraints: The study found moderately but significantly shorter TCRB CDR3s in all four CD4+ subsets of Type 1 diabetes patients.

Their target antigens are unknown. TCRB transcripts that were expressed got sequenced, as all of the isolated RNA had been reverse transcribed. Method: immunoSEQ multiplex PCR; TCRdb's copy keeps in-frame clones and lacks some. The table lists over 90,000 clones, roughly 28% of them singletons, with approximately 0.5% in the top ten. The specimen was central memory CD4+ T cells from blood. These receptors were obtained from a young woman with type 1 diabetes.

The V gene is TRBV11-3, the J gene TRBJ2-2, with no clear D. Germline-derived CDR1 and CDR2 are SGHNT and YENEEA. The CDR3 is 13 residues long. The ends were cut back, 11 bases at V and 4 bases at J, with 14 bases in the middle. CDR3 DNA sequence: TGTGCCTCCTCCGCGGTTCTCACCGGGGAGCTGTTTTTT. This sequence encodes CASSAVLTGELFF. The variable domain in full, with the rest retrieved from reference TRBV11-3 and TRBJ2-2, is EAGVVQSPRYKIIEKKQPVAFWCNPISGHNTLYWYLQNLGQGPELLIRYENEEAVDDSQLPKDRFSAERLKGVDSTLKIQPAELGDSAVYLCASSAVLTGELFFGEGSRLTVL.

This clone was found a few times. The CDR3 region has the DNA TGTGCCAGCAGCTTATCACCGGCTAATGAAAAACTGTTTTTT. It is translated as CASSLSPANEKLFF. The chain joins TRBV7-2 to TRBJ1-4; D gene uncertain. The CDR3 covers 14 residues. The germline V gene encodes CDR1 SGHTA and CDR2 FQGNSA. V lost 2 bases to trimming and J lost 3 bases, with 7 bases between them. The full variable domain, its missing parts supplied by reference TRBV7-2 and TRBJ1-4, is GAGVSQSPSNKVTEKGKDVELRCDPISGHTALYWYRQSLGQGLEFLIYFQGNSAPDKSGLPSDRFSAERTGGSVSTLTIQRTQQEDSAVYLCASSLSPANEKLFFGSGTQLSVL.

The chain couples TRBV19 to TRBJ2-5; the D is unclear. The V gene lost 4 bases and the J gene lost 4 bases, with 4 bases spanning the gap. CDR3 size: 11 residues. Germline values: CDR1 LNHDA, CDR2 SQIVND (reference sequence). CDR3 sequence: CASSRGETQYF. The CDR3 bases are TGTGCCAGTAGTAGAGGAGAGACCCAGTACTTC.

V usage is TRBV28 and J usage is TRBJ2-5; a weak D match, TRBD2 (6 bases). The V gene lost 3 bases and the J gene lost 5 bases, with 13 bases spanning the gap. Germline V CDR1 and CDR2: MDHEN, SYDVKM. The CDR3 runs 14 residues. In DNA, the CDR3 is TGTGCCAGCAGTTTCGGGGGAACCGGGGAGACCCAGTACTTC. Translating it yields CASSFGGTGETQYF.

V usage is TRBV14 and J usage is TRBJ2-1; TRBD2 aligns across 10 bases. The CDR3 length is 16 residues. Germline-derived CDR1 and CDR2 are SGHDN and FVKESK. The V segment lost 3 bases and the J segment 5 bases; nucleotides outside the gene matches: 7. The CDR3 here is CASSQKSGRANNEQFF. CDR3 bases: TGTGCCAGCAGCCAGAAAAGCGGGAGGGCCAACAATGAGCAGTTCTTC.

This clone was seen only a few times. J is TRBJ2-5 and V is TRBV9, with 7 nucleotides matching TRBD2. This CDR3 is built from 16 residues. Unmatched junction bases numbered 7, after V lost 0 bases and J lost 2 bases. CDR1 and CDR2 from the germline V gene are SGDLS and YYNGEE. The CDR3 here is CASSVAPSGSQETQYF. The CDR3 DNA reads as TGTGCCAGCAGCGTAGCTCCTAGCGGAAGTCAAGAGACCCAGTACTTC.

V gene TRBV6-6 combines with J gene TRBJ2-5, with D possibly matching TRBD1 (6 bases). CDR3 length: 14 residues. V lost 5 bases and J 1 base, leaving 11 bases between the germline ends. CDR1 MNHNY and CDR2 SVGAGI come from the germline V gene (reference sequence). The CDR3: CASSRQGTQETQYF. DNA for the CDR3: TGTGCCAGCAGTCGTCAGGGGACCCAAGAGACCCAGTACTTC.

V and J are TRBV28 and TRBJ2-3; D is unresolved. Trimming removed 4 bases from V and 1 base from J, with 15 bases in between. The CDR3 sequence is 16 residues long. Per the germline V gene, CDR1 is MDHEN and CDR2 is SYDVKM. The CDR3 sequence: CASSSLQVDGTDTQYF. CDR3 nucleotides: TGTGCCAGCAGTTCCCTCCAGGTGGATGGCACAGATACGCAGTATTTT.

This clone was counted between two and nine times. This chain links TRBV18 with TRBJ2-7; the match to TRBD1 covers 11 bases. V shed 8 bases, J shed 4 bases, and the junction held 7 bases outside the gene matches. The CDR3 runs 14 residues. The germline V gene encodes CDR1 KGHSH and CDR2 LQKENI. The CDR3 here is CASTTGTGGYEQYF. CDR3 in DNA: TGTGCCAGCACTACTGGGACAGGGGGGTACGAGCAGTACTTC.

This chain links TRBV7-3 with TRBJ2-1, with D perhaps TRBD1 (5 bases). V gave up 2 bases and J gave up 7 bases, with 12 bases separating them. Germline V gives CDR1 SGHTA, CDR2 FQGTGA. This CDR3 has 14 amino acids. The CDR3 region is CASSLLTQGNEQFF. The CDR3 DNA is TGTGCCAGCAGCTTATTGACTCAGGGAAATGAGCAGTTCTTC.

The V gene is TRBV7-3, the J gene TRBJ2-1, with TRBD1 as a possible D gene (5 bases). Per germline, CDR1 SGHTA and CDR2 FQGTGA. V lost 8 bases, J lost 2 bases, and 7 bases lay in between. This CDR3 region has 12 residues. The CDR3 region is CASGRAYNEQFF. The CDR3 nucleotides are TGTGCCAGCGGCAGGGCCTACAATGAGCAGTTCTTC.

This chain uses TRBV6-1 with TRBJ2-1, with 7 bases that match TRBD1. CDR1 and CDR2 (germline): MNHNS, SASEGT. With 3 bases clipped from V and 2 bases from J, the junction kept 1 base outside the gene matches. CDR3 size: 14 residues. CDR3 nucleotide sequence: TGTGCCAGCAGTGAGGACAGGCCCTACAATGAGCAGTTCTTC. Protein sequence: CASSEDRPYNEQFF.

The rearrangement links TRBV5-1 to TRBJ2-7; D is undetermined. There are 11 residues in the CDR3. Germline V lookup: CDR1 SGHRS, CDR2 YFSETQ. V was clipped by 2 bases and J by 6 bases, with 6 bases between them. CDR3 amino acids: CASSFHSEQYF. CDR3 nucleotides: TGCGCCAGCAGCTTTCATAGCGAGCAGTACTTC. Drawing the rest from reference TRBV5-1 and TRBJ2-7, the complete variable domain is KAGVTQTPRYLIKTRGQQVTLSCSPISGHRSVSWYQQTPGQGLQFLFEYFSETQRNKGNFPGRFSGRQFSNSRSEMNVSTLELGDSALYLCASSFHSEQYFGPGTRLTVT.

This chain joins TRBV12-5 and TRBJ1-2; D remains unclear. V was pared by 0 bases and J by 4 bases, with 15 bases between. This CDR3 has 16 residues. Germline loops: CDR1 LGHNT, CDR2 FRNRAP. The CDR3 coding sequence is TGTGCTAGTGGTTTGGTACCACCTCGCTATTTCTATGGCTACACCTTC. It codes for CASGLVPPRYFYGYTF.

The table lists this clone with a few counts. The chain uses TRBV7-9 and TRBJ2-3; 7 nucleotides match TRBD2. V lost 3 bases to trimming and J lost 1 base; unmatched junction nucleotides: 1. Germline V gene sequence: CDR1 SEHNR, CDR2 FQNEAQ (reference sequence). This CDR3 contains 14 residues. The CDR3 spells CASSFGLGTDTQYF. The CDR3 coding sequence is TGTGCCAGCAGCTTCGGACTAGGCACAGATACGCAGTATTTT.

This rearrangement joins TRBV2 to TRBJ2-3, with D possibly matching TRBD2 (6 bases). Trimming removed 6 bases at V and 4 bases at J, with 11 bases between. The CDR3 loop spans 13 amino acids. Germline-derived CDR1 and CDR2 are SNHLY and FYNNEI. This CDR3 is CASRHRGSDTQYF. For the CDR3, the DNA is TGTGCCAGCAGGCATCGGGGGTCAGATACGCAGTATTTT.

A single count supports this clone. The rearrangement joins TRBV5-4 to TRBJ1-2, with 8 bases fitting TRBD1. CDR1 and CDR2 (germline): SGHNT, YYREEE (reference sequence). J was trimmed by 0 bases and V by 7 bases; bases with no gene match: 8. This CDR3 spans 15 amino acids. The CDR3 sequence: CASFNTDRANYGYTF. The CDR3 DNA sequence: TGTGCCAGCTTTAATACGGACAGGGCTAACTATGGCTACACCTTC.

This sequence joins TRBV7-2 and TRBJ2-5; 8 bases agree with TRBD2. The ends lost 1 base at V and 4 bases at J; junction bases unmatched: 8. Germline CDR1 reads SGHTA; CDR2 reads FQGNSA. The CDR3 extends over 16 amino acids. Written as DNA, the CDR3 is TGTGCCAGCAGCTTAGGACCGGGACTAGGACCAGAGACCCAGTACTTC. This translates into CASSLGPGLGPETQYF.

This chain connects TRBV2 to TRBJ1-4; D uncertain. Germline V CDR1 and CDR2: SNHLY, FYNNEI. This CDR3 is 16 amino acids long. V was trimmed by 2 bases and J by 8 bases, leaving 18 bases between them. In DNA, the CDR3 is TGTGCCAGCAGTGAATGGGGAGTCCCTCTAGGGGAAAAACTGTTTTTT. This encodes CASSEWGVPLGEKLFF.

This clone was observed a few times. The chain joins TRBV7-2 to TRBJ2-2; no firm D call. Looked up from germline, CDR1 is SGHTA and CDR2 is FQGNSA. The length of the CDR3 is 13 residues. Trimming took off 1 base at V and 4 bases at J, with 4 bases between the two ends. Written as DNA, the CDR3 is TGTGCCAGCAGCTTAGGAGGCACCGGGGAGCTGTTTTTT. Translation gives CASSLGGTGELFF. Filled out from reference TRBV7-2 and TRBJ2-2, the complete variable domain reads GAGVSQSPSNKVTEKGKDVELRCDPISGHTALYWYRQSLGQGLEFLIYFQGNSAPDKSGLPSDRFSAERTGGSVSTLTIQRTQQEDSAVYLCASSLGGTGELFFGEGSRLTVL.

CDR3 nucleotide sequence: TGTGCCAGCAGGCCGACAGGGGGTTTCCAAGAGACCCAGTACTTC. Translation gives CASRPTGGFQETQYF. This chain joins TRBV7-8 and TRBJ2-5, with 9 bases fitting TRBD1. The CDR3 sequence is 15 residues long. The germline gives CDR1 SGHVS, CDR2 FQNEAQ. Trimming removed 6 bases from V and 1 base from J; junction bases left unmatched: 6.

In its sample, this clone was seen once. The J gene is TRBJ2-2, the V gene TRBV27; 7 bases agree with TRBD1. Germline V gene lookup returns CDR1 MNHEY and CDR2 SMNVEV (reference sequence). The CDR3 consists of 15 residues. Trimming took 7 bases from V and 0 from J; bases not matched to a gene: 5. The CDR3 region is CASKGGGTNTGELFF. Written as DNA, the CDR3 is TGTGCCAGCAAAGGGGGCGGTACGAACACCGGGGAGCTGTTTTTT.

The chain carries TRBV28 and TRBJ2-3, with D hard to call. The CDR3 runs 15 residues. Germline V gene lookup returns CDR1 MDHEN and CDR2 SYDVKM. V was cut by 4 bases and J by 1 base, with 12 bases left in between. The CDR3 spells CASSSPRLGTDTQYF. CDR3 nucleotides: TGTGCCAGCAGTTCCCCCCGTCTAGGCACAGATACGCAGTATTTT.

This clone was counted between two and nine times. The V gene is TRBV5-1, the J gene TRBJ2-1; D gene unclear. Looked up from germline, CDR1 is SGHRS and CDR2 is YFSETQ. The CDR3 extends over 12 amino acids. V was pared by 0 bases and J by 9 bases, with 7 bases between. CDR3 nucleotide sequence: TGCGCCAGCAGCTTGGCCATGAGTGAGCAGTTCTTC. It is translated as CASSLAMSEQFF.

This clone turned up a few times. The CDR3: CASSPFRVTSTDTQYF. The CDR3 DNA reads as TGTGCCAGCAGTCCATTTCGGGTGACTAGCACAGATACGCAGTATTTT. V and J are TRBV27 and TRBJ2-3; D is undetermined. This CDR3 contains 16 residues. The germline V and J ends were trimmed by 5 bases and 0 bases, with 15 bases remaining between them. In germline, CDR1 is MNHEY, CDR2 SMNVEV (reference sequence).

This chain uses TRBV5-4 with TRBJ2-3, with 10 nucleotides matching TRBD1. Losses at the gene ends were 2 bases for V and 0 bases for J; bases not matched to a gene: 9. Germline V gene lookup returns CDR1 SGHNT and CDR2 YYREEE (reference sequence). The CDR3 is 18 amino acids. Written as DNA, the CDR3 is TGTGCCAGCAGCTTAGGGGGGACAGGGGCGATTAGCACAGATACGCAGTATTTT. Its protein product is CASSLGGTGAISTDTQYF.

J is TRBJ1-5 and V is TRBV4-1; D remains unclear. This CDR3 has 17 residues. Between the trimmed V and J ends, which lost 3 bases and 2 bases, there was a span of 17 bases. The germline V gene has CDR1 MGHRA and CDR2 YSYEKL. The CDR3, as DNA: TGCGCCAGCAGCCACCCAGCAGAGGTCTATGGCAATCAGCCCCAGCATTTT. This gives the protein CASSHPAEVYGNQPQHF.

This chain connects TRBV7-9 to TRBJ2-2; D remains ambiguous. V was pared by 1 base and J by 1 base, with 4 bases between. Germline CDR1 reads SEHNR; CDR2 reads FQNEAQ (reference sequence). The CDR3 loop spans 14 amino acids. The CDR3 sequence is CASSLDQNTGELFF. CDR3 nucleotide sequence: TGTGCCAGCAGCTTAGATCAGAACACCGGGGAGCTGTTTTTT.

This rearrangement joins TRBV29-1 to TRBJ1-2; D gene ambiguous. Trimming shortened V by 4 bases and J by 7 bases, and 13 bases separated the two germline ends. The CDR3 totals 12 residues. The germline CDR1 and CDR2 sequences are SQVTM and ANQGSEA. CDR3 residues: CSVAHYEGGYTF. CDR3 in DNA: TGCAGCGTTGCACACTATGAGGGTGGCTACACCTTC.

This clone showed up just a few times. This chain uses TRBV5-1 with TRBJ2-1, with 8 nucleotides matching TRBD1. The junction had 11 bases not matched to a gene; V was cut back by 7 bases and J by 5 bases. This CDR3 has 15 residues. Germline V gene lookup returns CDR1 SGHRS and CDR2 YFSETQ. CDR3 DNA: TGCGCCAGCGCCCTCCTCGGGACAGGCCACAATGAGCAGTTCTTC. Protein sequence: CASALLGTGHNEQFF.